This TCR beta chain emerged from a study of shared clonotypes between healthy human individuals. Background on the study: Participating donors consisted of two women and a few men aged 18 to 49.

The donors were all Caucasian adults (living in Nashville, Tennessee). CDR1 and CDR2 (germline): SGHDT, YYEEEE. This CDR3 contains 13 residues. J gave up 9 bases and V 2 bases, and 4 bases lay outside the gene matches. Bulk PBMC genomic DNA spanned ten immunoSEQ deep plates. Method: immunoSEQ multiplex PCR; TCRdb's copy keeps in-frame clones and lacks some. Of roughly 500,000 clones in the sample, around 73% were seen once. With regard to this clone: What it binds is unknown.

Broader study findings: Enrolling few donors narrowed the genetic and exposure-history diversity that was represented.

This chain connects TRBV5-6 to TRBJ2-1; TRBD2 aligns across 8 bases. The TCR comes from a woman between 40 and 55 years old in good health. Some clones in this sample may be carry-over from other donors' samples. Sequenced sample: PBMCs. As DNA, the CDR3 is TGTGCCAGCAGCTTAGGGCTAGCGGGTGAGCAGTTCTTC. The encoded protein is CASSLGLAGEQFF.